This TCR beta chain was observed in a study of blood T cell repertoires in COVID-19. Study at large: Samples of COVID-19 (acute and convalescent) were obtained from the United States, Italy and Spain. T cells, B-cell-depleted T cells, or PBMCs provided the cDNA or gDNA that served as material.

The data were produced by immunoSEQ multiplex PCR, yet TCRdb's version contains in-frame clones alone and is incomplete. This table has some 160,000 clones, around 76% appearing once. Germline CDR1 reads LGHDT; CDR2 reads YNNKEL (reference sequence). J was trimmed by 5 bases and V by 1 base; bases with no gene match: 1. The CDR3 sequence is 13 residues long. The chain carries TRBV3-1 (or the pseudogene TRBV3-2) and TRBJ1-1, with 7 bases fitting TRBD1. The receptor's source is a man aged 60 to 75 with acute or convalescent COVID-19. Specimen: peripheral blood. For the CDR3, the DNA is TGTGCCAGCAGCCAAGGACAGGGTACTGAAGCTTTCTTT. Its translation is CASSQGQGTEAFF.